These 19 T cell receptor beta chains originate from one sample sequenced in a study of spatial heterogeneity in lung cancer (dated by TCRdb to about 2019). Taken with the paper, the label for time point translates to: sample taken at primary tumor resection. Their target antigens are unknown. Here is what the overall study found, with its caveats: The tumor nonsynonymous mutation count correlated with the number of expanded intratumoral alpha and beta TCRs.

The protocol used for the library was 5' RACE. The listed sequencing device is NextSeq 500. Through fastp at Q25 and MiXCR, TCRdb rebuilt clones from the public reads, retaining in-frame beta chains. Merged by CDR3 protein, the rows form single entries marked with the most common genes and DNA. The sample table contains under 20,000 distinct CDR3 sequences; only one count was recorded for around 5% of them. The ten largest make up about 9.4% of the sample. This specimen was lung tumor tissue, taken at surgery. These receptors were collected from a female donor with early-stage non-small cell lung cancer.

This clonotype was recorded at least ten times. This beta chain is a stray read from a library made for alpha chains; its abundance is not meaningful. The CDR3, as DNA: TGTGCTAGTGTAAATAGCGGGAGGGCCGAGAATGAGCAGTTCTTC. Amino acids: CASVNSGRAENEQFF. The V and J genes are TRBV12-5 and TRBJ2-1, with 11 bases fitting TRBD2. V shed 7 bases and J 7 bases; nucleotides not matched to a gene: 9. The CDR3 spans 15 residues. In germline, CDR1 is LGHNT, CDR2 FRNRAP.

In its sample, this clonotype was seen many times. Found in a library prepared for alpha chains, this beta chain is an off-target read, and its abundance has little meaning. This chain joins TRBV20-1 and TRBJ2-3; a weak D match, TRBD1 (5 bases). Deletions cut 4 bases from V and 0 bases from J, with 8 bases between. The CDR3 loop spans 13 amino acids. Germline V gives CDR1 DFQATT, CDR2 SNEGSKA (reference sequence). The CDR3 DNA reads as TGCAGTGCTAAGGGGCGGAGCACAGATACGCAGTATTTT. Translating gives CSAKGRSTDTQYF.

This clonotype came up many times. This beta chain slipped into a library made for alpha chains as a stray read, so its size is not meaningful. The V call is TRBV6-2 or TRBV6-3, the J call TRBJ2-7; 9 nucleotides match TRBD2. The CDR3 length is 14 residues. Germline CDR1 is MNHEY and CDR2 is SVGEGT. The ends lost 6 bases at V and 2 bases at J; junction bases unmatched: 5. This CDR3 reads CASRMGLAPYEQYF. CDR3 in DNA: TGTGCCAGCAGAATGGGACTAGCTCCCTACGAGCAGTACTTC.

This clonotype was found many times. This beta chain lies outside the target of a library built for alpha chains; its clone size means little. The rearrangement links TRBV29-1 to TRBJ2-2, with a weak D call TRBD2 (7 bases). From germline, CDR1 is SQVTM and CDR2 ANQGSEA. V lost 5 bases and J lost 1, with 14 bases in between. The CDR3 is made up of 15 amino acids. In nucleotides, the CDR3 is TGCAGCGTTCGGGGGGCATCCCGGAACACCGGGGAGCTGTTTTTT. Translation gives CSVRGASRNTGELFF.

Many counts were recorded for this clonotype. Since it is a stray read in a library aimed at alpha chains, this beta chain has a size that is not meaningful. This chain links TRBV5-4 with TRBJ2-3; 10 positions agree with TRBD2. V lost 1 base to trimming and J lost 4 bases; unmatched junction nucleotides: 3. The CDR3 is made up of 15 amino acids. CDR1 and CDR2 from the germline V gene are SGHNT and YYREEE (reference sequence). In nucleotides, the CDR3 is TGTGCCAGCAGCTTGCCCCTAGCGGGAGCAGATACGCAGTATTTT. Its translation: CASSLPLAGADTQYF. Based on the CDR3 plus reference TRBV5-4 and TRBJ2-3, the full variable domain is ETGVTQSPTHLIKTRGQQVTLRCSSQSGHNTVSWYQQALGQGPQFIFQYYREEENGRGNFPPRFSGLQFPNYSSELNVNALELDDSALYLCASSLPLAGADTQYFGPGTRLTVL.

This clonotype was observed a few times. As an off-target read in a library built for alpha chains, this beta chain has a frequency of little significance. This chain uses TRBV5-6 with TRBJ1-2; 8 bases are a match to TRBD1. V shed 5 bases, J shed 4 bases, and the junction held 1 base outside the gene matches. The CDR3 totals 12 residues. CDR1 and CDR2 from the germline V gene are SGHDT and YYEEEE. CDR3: CASSQGAYGYTF. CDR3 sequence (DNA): TGTGCCAGCAGTCAGGGGGCCTATGGCTACACCTTC.

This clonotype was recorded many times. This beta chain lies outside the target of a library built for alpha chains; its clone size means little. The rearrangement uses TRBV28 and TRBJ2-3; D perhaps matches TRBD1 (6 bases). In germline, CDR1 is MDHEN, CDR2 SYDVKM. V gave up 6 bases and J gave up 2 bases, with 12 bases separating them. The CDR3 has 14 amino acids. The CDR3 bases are TGTGCCAGCAGGACGGGACAATACACAGATACGCAGTATTTT. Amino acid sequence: CASRTGQYTDTQYF.

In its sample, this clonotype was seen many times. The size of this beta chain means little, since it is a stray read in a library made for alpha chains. Written as DNA, the CDR3 is TGCGCCAGCAGCTTGCCCGGGATGACCACAGATACGCAGTATTTT. Translated, it gives CASSLPGMTTDTQYF. This sequence joins TRBV5-1 and TRBJ2-3; possible D gene TRBD2, 5 bases. V was trimmed by 1 base and J by 2 bases, leaving 11 bases between them. Germline V gives CDR1 SGHRS, CDR2 YFSETQ. This CDR3 has 15 amino acids.

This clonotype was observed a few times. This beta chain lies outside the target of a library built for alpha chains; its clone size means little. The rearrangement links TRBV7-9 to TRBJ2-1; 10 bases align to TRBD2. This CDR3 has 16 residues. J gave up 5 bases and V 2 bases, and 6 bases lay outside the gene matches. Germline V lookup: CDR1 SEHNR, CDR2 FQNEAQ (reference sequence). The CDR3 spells CASSLSLAGAHNEQFF. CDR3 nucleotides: TGTGCCAGCAGCTTAAGTCTAGCGGGAGCCCACAATGAGCAGTTCTTC.

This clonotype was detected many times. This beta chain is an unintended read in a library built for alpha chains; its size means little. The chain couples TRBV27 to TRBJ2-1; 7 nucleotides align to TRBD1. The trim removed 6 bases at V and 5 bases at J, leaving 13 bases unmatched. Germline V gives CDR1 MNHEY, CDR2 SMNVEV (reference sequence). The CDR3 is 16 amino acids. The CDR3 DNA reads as TGTGCCAGCAGCAGTGGGACAGATCTTTACAACAATGAGCAGTTCTTC. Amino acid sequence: CASSSGTDLYNNEQFF.

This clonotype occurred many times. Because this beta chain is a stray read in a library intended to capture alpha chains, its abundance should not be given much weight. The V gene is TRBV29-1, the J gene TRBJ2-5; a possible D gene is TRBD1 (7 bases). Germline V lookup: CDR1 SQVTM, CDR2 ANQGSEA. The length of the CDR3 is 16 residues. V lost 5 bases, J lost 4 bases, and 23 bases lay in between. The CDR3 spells CSVWGDSGGIAETQYF. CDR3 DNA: TGCAGCGTTTGGGGTGACTCAGGGGGGATCGCAGAGACCCAGTACTTC.

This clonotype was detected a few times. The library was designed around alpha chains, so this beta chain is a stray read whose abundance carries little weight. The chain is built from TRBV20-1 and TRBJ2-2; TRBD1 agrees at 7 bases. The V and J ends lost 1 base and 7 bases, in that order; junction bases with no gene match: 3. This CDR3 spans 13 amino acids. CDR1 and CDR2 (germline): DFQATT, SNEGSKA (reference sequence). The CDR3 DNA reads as TGCAGTGCTAGAGGAGGGGGCGACGGGGAGCTGTTTTTT. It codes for CSARGGGDGELFF.

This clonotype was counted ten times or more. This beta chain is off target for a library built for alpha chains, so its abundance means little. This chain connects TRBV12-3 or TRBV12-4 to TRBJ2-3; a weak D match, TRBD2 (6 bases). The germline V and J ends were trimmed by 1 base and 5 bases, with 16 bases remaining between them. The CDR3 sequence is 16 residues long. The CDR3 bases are TGTGCCAGCAGTTTAGGTTGGACTCAGGGAGGAGATACGCAGTATTTT. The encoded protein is CASSLGWTQGGDTQYF.

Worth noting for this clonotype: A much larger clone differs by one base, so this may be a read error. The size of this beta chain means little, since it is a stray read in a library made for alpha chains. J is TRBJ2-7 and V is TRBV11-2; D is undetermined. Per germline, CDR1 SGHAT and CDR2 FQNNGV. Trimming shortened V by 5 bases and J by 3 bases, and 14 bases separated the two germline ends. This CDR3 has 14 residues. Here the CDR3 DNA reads TGTGCCAGCAGCCACCAGACGGAAGACTACGAGCAGTACTTC. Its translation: CASSHQTEDYEQYF.

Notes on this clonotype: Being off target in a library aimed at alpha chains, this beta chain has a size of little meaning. The DNA of the CDR3 is TGTGCCAGCGTTGGTAGCCAAGAGACCCAGTACTTC. Translated: CASVGSQETQYF. V is TRBV6-1 and J is TRBJ2-5, with D uncertain. V was pared by 8 bases and J by 1 base, with 8 bases between. This CDR3 is built from 12 residues. Germline V CDR1 and CDR2: MNHNS, SASEGT.

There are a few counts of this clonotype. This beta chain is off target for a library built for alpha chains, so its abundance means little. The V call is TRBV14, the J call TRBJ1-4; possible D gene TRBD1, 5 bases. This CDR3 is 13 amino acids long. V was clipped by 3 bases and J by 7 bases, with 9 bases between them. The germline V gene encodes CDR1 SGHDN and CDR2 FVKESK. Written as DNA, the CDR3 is TGTGCCAGCAGCCAGGGGGACCCTGAAAAACTGTTTTTT. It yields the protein CASSQGDPEKLFF.

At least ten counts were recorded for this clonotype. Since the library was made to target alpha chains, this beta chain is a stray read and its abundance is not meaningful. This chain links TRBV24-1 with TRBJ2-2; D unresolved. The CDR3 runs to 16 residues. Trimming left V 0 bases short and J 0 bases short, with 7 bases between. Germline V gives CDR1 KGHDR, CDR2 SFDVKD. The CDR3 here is CATSDLRVANTGELFF. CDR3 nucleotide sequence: TGTGCCACCAGTGATTTGCGGGTAGCGAACACCGGGGAGCTGTTTTTT.

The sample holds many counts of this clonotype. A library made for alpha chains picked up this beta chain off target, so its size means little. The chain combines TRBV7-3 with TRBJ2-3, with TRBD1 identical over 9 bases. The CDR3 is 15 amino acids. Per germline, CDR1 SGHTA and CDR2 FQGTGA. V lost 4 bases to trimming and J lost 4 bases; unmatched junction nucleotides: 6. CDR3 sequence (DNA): TGTGCCAGCAGCTCGACAGGGGGTCAGGCAGATACGCAGTATTTT. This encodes CASSSTGGQADTQYF.

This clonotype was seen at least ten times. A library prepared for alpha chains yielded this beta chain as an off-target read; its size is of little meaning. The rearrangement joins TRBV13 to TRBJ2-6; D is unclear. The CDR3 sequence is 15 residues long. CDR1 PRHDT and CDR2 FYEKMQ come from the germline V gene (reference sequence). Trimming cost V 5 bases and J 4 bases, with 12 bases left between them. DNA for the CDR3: TGTGCCAGCAGCCTGGCCGAGGCGGGGGCCAACGTCCTGACTTTC. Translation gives CASSLAEAGANVLTF.